This is a list of T cell receptor beta chains from one sample in a study of blood T cell repertoires in COVID-19. Data came from immunoSEQ multiplex PCR; TCRdb stores just in-frame clones and leaves some out. The sample has over 90,000 clones, less than 90% seen once; the top ten hold less than 2%. Sequencing was performed on peripheral blood. Every receptor here comes from a man aged 80 or over with acute or convalescent COVID-19. Each CDR3 is given with its conserved first and last residue. A D gene is named only where the DNA matches it firmly. Expanded clones are given a class, and other clones once, few, many or no size at all.

V gene	D gene	J gene	clone size	CDR3 protein	CDR3 DNA
TRBV19	-	TRBJ1-1	-	CASSTANTEAFF	TGTGCCAGTTCGACAGCGAACACTGAAGCTTTCTTT
TRBV9	TRBD1	TRBJ2-7	-	CASSGNPGGEQYF	TGTGCCAGCAGCGGAAACCCAGGGGGCGAGCAGTACTTC
TRBV9	TRBD2	TRBJ2-1	-	CASSGSSSGSTDEQFF	TGTGCCAGCAGCGGAAGTTCTAGCGGGAGTACCGATGAGCAGTTCTTC
TRBV28	TRBD2	TRBJ2-5	-	CATVGASGTKTQYF	TGTGCCACCGTGGGGGCTAGCGGGACGAAGACCCAGTACTTC
TRBV14	-	TRBJ2-1	-	CASSLKRYSGVRGEQFF	TGTGCCAGCAGCCTAAAGCGGTATTCGGGGGTAAGGGGTGAGCAGTTCTTC
TRBV24-1	TRBD2	TRBJ2-1	-	CATSDRIAGSYNEQFF	TGTGCCACCAGTGATCGTATAGCGGGATCCTACAATGAGCAGTTCTTC
TRBV29-1	TRBD1	TRBJ2-7	-	CSVLHRGQYEQYF	TGCAGCGTTCTTCACAGGGGGCAGTACGAGCAGTACTTC
TRBV25-1	TRBD1	TRBJ1-4	few	CASSEFQGAGEKLFF	TGTGCCAGCAGTGAATTTCAGGGGGCTGGGGAAAAACTGTTTTTT
TRBV19	-	TRBJ2-4	-	CASRATMGANIQYF	TGTGCCAGTAGGGCGACTATGGGAGCAAACATTCAGTACTTC
TRBV6-5	TRBD1	TRBJ1-1	-	CASSSDRDTEAFF	TGTGCCAGCAGTAGTGACAGGGACACTGAAGCTTTCTTT
TRBV3-1/TRBV3-2	TRBD2	TRBJ2-2	few	CASNGIAGVGTGELFF	TGTGCCAGCAATGGGATAGCGGGAGTGGGCACCGGGGAGCTGTTTTTT
TRBV30	-	TRBJ1-1	-	CAWSVRAGKSTEAFF	TGTGCCTGGAGTGTCAGGGCAGGGAAGAGCACTGAAGCTTTCTTT
TRBV5-6	TRBD2	TRBJ2-3	-	CASSQRGLAADTQYF	TGTGCCAGCAGCCAACGGGGACTAGCGGCAGATACGCAGTATTTT
TRBV7-9	-	TRBJ2-1	few	CASSFGGGTDEQFF	TGTGCCAGCAGCTTTGGGGGAGGCACGGATGAGCAGTTCTTC
TRBV6-2/TRBV6-3	-	TRBJ2-5	-	CASSSLLAETQYF	TGTGCCAGCAGCTCTCTACTAGCTGAGACCCAGTACTTC
TRBV2	-	TRBJ1-5	-	CASSERQGKSWPQHF	TGTGCCAGCAGTGAAAGGCAGGGGAAGTCATGGCCCCAGCATTTT
TRBV27	TRBD2	TRBJ2-1	-	CASSFTGTNPEQFF	TGTGCCAGCAGTTTCACCGGGACTAACCCTGAGCAGTTCTTC
TRBV6-2/TRBV6-3	-	TRBJ2-7	-	CASSRRTGGAPRRLAGVEQYF	TGTGCCAGCAGCCGCCGGACAGGGGGCGCCCCCCGGAGACTAGCGGGAGTTGAGCAGTACTTC